This T cell receptor (beta chain) was documented in a study of cytomegalovirus exposure and HLA in healthy donors. Study findings and constraints: Rarity marked most TCR sequences, yet some public TCRs occurred in many donors.

TCRdb's copy holds only in-frame clones and misses some; the assay was immunoSEQ multiplex PCR. The data contain 150,000 to 200,000 clones, roughly 88% of them singletons. The donors were in the approximately 130-subject validation cohort, distinct from the approximately 700-subject first cohort. Concerning this clone itself: The antigen is unknown.

CDR1 and CDR2 from the germline V gene are SGHAT and FQNNGV. The CDR3 has 14 residues. V lost 5 bases to trimming and J lost 6 bases, with 13 bases between them. V is TRBV11-2 and J is TRBJ2-2, with no clear D. This TCR was recovered from a woman younger than 30 in good health and CMV-seronegative. The sample was PBMCs. In DNA, the CDR3 is TGTGCCAGCAGCCTTCATACAATCGCCGGGGAGCTGTTTTTT. Protein: CASSLHTIAGELFF.